The 18 T cell receptor beta chains presented below share a single source sample, sequenced in a study of shared clonotypes between healthy human individuals. TCRdb keeps only in-frame clones here, not all; method: immunoSEQ multiplex PCR. The table shows about 2.4 million clones, with around nine tenths occurring only once. The sequencing sample was made of naive CD4+ T cells sorted from blood. Subset noted: CD45RA+ positively selected. These receptors were collected from a man between 18 and 29 years old in good health.

The chain uses TRBV6-1 and TRBJ1-3, with D uncertain. CDR1 is MNHNS, CDR2 SASEGT, per germline. The CDR3 consists of 17 residues. V was shortened by 1 base and J by 0 bases, with 13 bases between the two germline ends. CDR3: CASSEEGGRLSGNTIYF. DNA for the CDR3: TGTGCCAGCAGTGAAGAGGGAGGACGCCTCTCTGGAAACACCATATATTTT.

This sequence joins TRBV6-5 and TRBJ2-5; 12 positions agree with TRBD2. The germline V gene has CDR1 MNHEY and CDR2 SVGAGI. This CDR3 is built from 14 residues. The ends lost 5 bases at V and 5 bases at J; junction bases unmatched: 3. DNA for the CDR3: TGTGCCAGCAGTGTCACTAGCGGGAGGGAGACCCAGTACTTC. The encoded protein is CASSVTSGRETQYF.

CDR3 in amino acids: CASSYSQGQGYEQYF. As DNA, the CDR3 is TGTGCCAGCAGTTACTCCCAGGGTCAGGGGTACGAGCAGTACTTC. This chain connects TRBV6-5 to TRBJ2-7, with a weak D call TRBD1 (6 bases). The V end was cut by 0 bases, the J end by 4 bases, with 13 bases between. The CDR3 spans 15 residues. Germline values: CDR1 MNHEY, CDR2 SVGAGI.

The genes are TRBV28 and TRBJ1-1; 8 bases match TRBD1. This CDR3 has 12 residues. J was trimmed by 10 bases and V by 5 bases; bases with no gene match: 6. Germline-derived CDR1 and CDR2 are MDHEN and SYDVKM. CDR3 loop: CASSPGGTGAFF. For the CDR3, the DNA is TGTGCCAGCAGTCCGGGGGGGACAGGAGCTTTCTTT. The whole variable domain, remainder taken from reference TRBV28 and TRBJ1-1, is DVKVTQSSRYLVKRTGEKVFLECVQDMDHENMFWYRQDPGLGLRLIYFSYDVKMKEKGDIPEGYSVSREKKERFSLILESASTNQTSMYLCASSPGGTGAFFGQGTRLTVV.

This chain connects TRBV4-1 to TRBJ1-1, with D possibly matching TRBD1 (6 bases). V was clipped by 1 base and J by 3 bases, with 24 bases between them. The CDR3 loop spans 19 amino acids. The germline V gene encodes CDR1 MGHRA and CDR2 YSYEKL. The CDR3: CASSQAWLAGADRDTEAFF. DNA of the CDR3: TGCGCCAGCAGCCAAGCATGGCTTGCGGGGGCGGATCGGGACACTGAAGCTTTCTTT.

The rearrangement links TRBV10-3 to TRBJ2-5; 7 bases align to TRBD1. The CDR3 totals 12 residues. Germline trimming cut 8 bases from V and 4 bases from J; bases unmatched to any gene: 4. In germline, CDR1 is ENHRY, CDR2 SYGVKD. CDR3 region: CAIGRTGETQYF. CDR3 coding DNA: TGTGCCATCGGGCGGACAGGAGAGACCCAGTACTTC.

The J gene is TRBJ2-7, the V gene TRBV7-8; D uncertain. The CDR3 covers 13 residues. V was clipped by 3 bases and J by 4 bases, with 10 bases between them. Germline assignment: CDR1 SGHVS and CDR2 FQNEAQ. The CDR3 region has the DNA TGTGCCAGCAGCTTCGCGCTGGGGTACGAGCAGTACTTC. This encodes CASSFALGYEQYF.

The sample holds one count of this clone. V is TRBV7-9 and J is TRBJ1-5; D is possibly TRBD1 (5 bases). The CDR3 spans 17 residues. Trimming stripped 5 bases from V and 2 bases from J, with 19 bases between. The germline CDR1 and CDR2 sequences are SEHNR and FQNEAQ (reference sequence). The DNA for the CDR3 is TGTGCCAGCAGCCCAAGCGACAGAAAGGGCGGCAATCAGCCCCAGCATTTT. It translates to CASSPSDRKGGNQPQHF.

The V and J genes are TRBV27 and TRBJ1-1; 8 bases match TRBD1. CDR1 is MNHEY, CDR2 SMNVEV, per germline (reference sequence). CDR3 length equals 13 residues. V dropped 8 bases and J dropped 10; count of bases not matched to a gene: 12. The CDR3 spells CASADRALLRAFF. In DNA form, the CDR3 reads TGTGCCAGCGCGGACAGGGCACTTTTGAGAGCTTTCTTT.

The J gene is TRBJ1-5, the V gene TRBV6-5; 9 nucleotides agree with TRBD1. V gave up 4 bases and J gave up 2 bases; unmatched junction bases: 6. Per the germline V gene, CDR1 is MNHEY and CDR2 is SVGAGI. The CDR3 has 16 amino acids. CDR3: CASSLTGGAGNQPQHF. CDR3 DNA: TGTGCCAGCAGTTTAACAGGGGGCGCGGGCAATCAGCCCCAGCATTTT.

This clone was counted only a few times. In nucleotides, the CDR3 is TGTGCCAGCAGCCGGACAGCTCAAGGCGGCTACGAGCAGTACTTC. Its protein is CASSRTAQGGYEQYF. V usage is TRBV14 and J usage is TRBJ2-7; maybe TRBD1 (6 bases). Germline V gene sequence: CDR1 SGHDN, CDR2 FVKESK. This CDR3 has 15 residues. With 4 bases removed from V and 3 bases from J, the gap between germline ends came to 16 bases.

This chain uses TRBV2 with TRBJ1-4; 7 bases are shared with TRBD1. Germline V gives CDR1 SNHLY, CDR2 FYNNEI. The CDR3 has 17 residues. J was trimmed by 8 bases and V by 2 bases; bases with no gene match: 14. The CDR3 DNA follows: TGTGCCAGCAGTGAATCGTCTCTGGCAGGGGGGGAGGAAAAACTGTTTTTT. This codes for CASSESSLAGGEEKLFF.

This clone was counted a single time. V and J are TRBV10-3 and TRBJ2-7; D tentatively fits TRBD1 or TRBD2 (6 bases each). CDR1 and CDR2 (germline): ENHRY, SYGVKD. The CDR3 has 14 residues. With 7 bases removed from V and 3 bases from J, the gap between germline ends came to 16 bases. This CDR3 reads CAIKRDTGVYEQYF. The CDR3 region has the DNA TGTGCCATCAAACGGGACACGGGGGTCTACGAGCAGTACTTC.

Remarks on this clone: A junction boundary mismatches the germline segment, possibly from a read error. V usage is TRBV7-7 and J usage is TRBJ2-5; D is tentatively TRBD1 or TRBD2 (5 bases each). The CDR3 has 16 amino acids. Germline V lookup: CDR1 SSHAT, CDR2 FNYEAQ (reference sequence). The DNA of the CDR3 is TGTGCTAGCAGCTTAGGTGGGGCCGAGGGATCTGGTACCCAGTACTTC. This codes for CASSLGGAEGSGTQYF.

The chain joins TRBV7-9 to TRBJ2-1, with 7 bases lining up with TRBD1. Germline V lookup: CDR1 SEHNR, CDR2 FQNEAQ (reference sequence). The ends lost 11 bases at V and 8 bases at J; junction bases unmatched: 9. The CDR3 is 12 amino acids. CDR3 coding DNA: TGTGCCTTTCCGACAGGGTACCATGAGCAGTTCTTC. This codes for CAFPTGYHEQFF.

This clone was seen once. This chain links TRBV6-1 with TRBJ1-5; D is unresolved. The germline V gene has CDR1 MNHNS and CDR2 SASEGT. V lost 6 bases to trimming and J lost 7 bases, with 10 bases between them. The CDR3 totals 12 residues. CDR3 nucleotide sequence: TGTGCCAGCAGGATTTCCGTACAGCCCCAGCATTTT. Its translation: CASRISVQPQHF.

The rearrangement joins TRBV4-1 to TRBJ2-3; possibly TRBD1 for D (5 bases). The V gene lost 4 bases and the J gene lost 3 bases, with 17 bases spanning the gap. The CDR3 has 16 residues. The germline gives CDR1 MGHRA, CDR2 YSYEKL. CDR3 sequence (DNA): TGCGCCAGCAGCCCCCCAATGGGGCAGGGAACAGATACGCAGTATTTT. This gives the protein CASSPPMGQGTDTQYF.

The J gene is TRBJ2-7, the V gene TRBV5-1; D might be TRBD1 (6 bases). The ends were cut back, 2 bases at V and 6 bases at J, with 15 bases in the middle. Germline CDR1 and CDR2: SGHRS and YFSETQ. The CDR3 is made up of 14 amino acids. CDR3 loop: CASSFRTAWGEQYF. The CDR3 DNA follows: TGCGCCAGCAGCTTCCGGACAGCCTGGGGCGAGCAGTACTTC. The full variable domain, with the rest looked up from reference TRBV5-1 and TRBJ2-7, is KAGVTQTPRYLIKTRGQQVTLSCSPISGHRSVSWYQQTPGQGLQFLFEYFSETQRNKGNFPGRFSGRQFSNSRSEMNVSTLELGDSALYLCASSFRTAWGEQYFGPGTRLTVT.